These 18 T cell receptor beta chains were all obtained from the same sample, sequenced in a study of Ad26.COV2.S vaccination and SARS-CoV-2 variants. This table comes from immunoSEQ multiplex PCR, and its TCRdb copy is limited to in-frame clones, with some not included. The data contain about 370,000 clones, 75% to 90% of them seen just once; the ten biggest clones take up 3.5%. Treatment here: some 20 received Ad26.COV2.S at low or high dose, single or two shots; a few received placebo; per-sample allocation not given. On day 63 after the first injection, vaccine and placebo recipients gave samples. The sequences come from peripheral blood, collected in a trial of Ad26.COV2.S vaccine versus placebo. Receptors were obtained from a person between 18 and 60 years old who received the Ad26.COV2.S COVID-19 vaccine or a placebo.

The CDR3 here is CASSDSVLTDTQYF. The CDR3 DNA sequence: TGCGCCAGCAGTGACTCGGTTCTCACAGATACGCAGTATTTT. This sequence joins TRBV10-1 and TRBJ2-3; D is unclear. Trimming took off 3 bases at V and 2 bases at J, with 9 bases between the two ends. CDR3 length equals 14 residues. Germline V gene lookup returns CDR1 WNHNN and CDR2 SYGVQD (reference sequence).

The V gene is TRBV30, the J gene TRBJ2-1; the match to TRBD2 covers 14 bases. The CDR3 loop spans 13 amino acids. Germline lookup yields CDR1 GTSNPN and CDR2 SVGIG (reference sequence). V shed 8 bases, J shed 9 bases, and the junction held 6 bases outside the gene matches. As DNA, the CDR3 is TGTGCCAGACGACTAGCGGGAGGGGGTGAGCAGTTCTTC. Encoded protein: CARRLAGGGEQFF. Complete variable domain (other parts from reference TRBV30 and TRBJ2-1): SQTIHQWPATLVQPVGSPLSLECTVEGTSNPNLYWYRQAAGRGLQLLFYSVGIGQISSEVPQNLSASRPQDRQFILSSKKLLLSDSGFYLCARRLAGGGEQFFGPGTRLTVL.

V gene TRBV5-6 combines with J gene TRBJ1-1, with unresolved D. V was clipped by 0 bases and J by 8 bases, with 5 bases between them. This CDR3 has 11 residues. Germline V gene data show CDR1 as SGHDT and CDR2 as YYEEEE. This CDR3 is CASSLVGEAFF. DNA of the CDR3: TGTGCCAGCAGCTTGGTGGGGGAAGCTTTCTTT.

The chain recombines TRBV29-1 with TRBJ2-2; a possible D gene is TRBD1 (6 bases). The CDR3 is 13 amino acids. The ends were cut back, 5 bases at V and 3 bases at J, with 10 bases in the middle. In germline, CDR1 is SQVTM, CDR2 ANQGSEA. The CDR3 reads CSVSPGDTGELFF. The DNA for the CDR3 is TGCAGCGTTTCCCCAGGGGACACCGGGGAGCTGTTTTTT.

The chain has TRBV6-1 and TRBJ2-3; 8 nucleotides align to TRBD2. V shed 3 bases, J shed 4 bases, and the junction held 3 bases outside the gene matches. Germline CDR1 is MNHNS and CDR2 is SASEGT. The CDR3 totals 14 residues. The CDR3 DNA sequence: TGTGCCAGCAGTGACCCCGGGGGGGCAGATACGCAGTATTTT. It specifies CASSDPGGADTQYF.

The chain links TRBV2 to TRBJ1-3; D uncertain. CDR3 length: 13 residues. Germline CDR1 is SNHLY and CDR2 is FYNNEI. V was cut by 7 bases and J by 0 bases, with 7 bases left in between. DNA for the CDR3: TGTGCCAGCACCAGTGACTCTGGAAACACCATATATTTT. Encoded protein: CASTSDSGNTIYF.

The chain has TRBV27 and TRBJ1-6; D is unresolved. V lost 5 bases and J 5 bases, leaving 10 bases between the germline ends. CDR3 length equals 14 residues. The germline V gene has CDR1 MNHEY and CDR2 SMNVEV (reference sequence). The CDR3 DNA reads TGTGCCAGCAGTCTAATTCCGAATAATTCACCCCTCCACTTT. It specifies CASSLIPNNSPLHF.

The V gene is TRBV9, the J gene TRBJ2-6; D is ambiguous. V lost 5 bases, J lost 1 base, and 4 bases lay in between. Germline V lookup: CDR1 SGDLS, CDR2 YYNGEE. The CDR3 is made up of 13 amino acids. The CDR3 DNA sequence: TGTGCCAGCAGTTCGTCTGGGGCCAACGTCCTGACTTTC. Its protein product is CASSSSGANVLTF.

The rearrangement links TRBV6-5 to TRBJ2-2, with D possibly being TRBD2 (5 bases). The ends were cut back, 7 bases at V and 2 bases at J, with 11 bases in the middle. This CDR3 has 14 residues. Germline assignment: CDR1 MNHEY and CDR2 SVGAGI. CDR3 sequence (DNA): TGTGCCAGCACTCTGGACTCTAACACCGGGGAGCTGTTTTTT. This encodes CASTLDSNTGELFF.

This rearrangement joins TRBV6-1 to TRBJ2-7, with D possibly being TRBD2 (6 bases). Trimming stripped 2 bases from V and 5 bases from J, with 19 bases between. Germline CDR1 is MNHNS and CDR2 is SASEGT. The CDR3 loop spans 16 amino acids. In nucleotides, the CDR3 is TGTGCCAGCAGTGAATTCATCGGGGTAACTAGCCACGAGCAGTACTTC. Translating gives CASSEFIGVTSHEQYF.

The CDR3 coding sequence is TGCGCCAGCAGCTCGAACACCGGGGAGCTGTTTTTT. Translated, it gives CASSSNTGELFF. The chain uses TRBV5-1 and TRBJ2-2; the D is unclear. The V gene's germline CDR1 is SGHRS and CDR2 YFSETQ. This CDR3 has 12 residues. V dropped 3 bases and J dropped 0 bases, with 0 bases sitting between them.

This chain uses TRBV19 with TRBJ1-6; D not resolved. V was shortened by 5 bases and J by 9 bases, with 8 bases between the two germline ends. The CDR3 runs to 12 residues. Germline values: CDR1 LNHDA, CDR2 SQIVND (reference sequence). CDR3 nucleotide sequence: TGTGCCAGTAGTGCCTCGAGTTCACCCCTCCACTTT. It encodes CASSASSSPLHF. Looking up the rest from reference TRBV19 and TRBJ1-6 gives the full variable domain: DGGITQSPKYLFRKEGQNVTLSCEQNLNHDAMYWYRQDPGQGLRLIYYSQIVNDFQKGDIAEGYSVSREKKESFPLTVTSAQKNPTAFYLCASSASSSPLHFGNGTRLTVT.

To note about this clone: A read error may account for a junction end that differs from germline. The gene calls are TRBV7-2 and TRBJ1-2; D is ambiguous. The CDR3 has 12 amino acids. CDR1 is SGHTA and CDR2 is FQGNSA in the germline V gene. CDR3 coding DNA: TGTGCCAGCAGTTTTAGAAGCCGGGTGCGTGCCTTC. It codes for CASSFRSRVRAF.

V gene TRBV19 combines with J gene TRBJ1-5; D is undetermined. Germline CDR1 reads LNHDA; CDR2 reads SQIVND (reference sequence). The CDR3 runs to 13 residues. With 0 bases removed from V and 7 bases from J, the gap between germline ends came to 7 bases. DNA for the CDR3: TGTGCCAGTAGTATAGAATTCCGACAGCCCCAGCATTTT. This sequence encodes CASSIEFRQPQHF. Based on the CDR3 plus reference TRBV19 and TRBJ1-5, the full variable domain is DGGITQSPKYLFRKEGQNVTLSCEQNLNHDAMYWYRQDPGQGLRLIYYSQIVNDFQKGDIAEGYSVSREKKESFPLTVTSAQKNPTAFYLCASSIEFRQPQHFGDGTRLSIL.

The J gene is TRBJ1-2, the V gene TRBV2; perhaps TRBD1 as D (6 bases). CDR1 and CDR2 (germline): SNHLY, FYNNEI. CDR3 length: 13 amino acids. With 0 bases removed from V and 8 bases from J, the gap between germline ends came to 10 bases. CDR3 nucleotide sequence: TGTGCCAGCAGTGAAGCCGAGACAGGAGGCTACACCTTC. This translates into CASSEAETGGYTF. The variable domain in full, with the rest retrieved from reference TRBV2 and TRBJ1-2, is EPEVTQTPSHQVTQMGQEVILRCVPISNHLYFYWYRQILGQKVEFLVSFYNNEISEKSEIFDDQFSVERPDGSNFTLKIRSTKLEDSAMYFCASSEAETGGYTFGSGTRLTVV.

The CDR3 spells CSVGSGTGGNTQYF. The CDR3 DNA sequence: TGCAGCGTTGGGAGCGGGACAGGGGGAAATACGCAGTATTTT. The gene calls are TRBV29-1 and TRBJ2-3; TRBD1 agrees at 11 bases. This CDR3 contains 14 residues. The junction had 7 bases not matched to a gene; V was cut back by 4 bases and J by 7 bases. Germline values: CDR1 SQVTM, CDR2 ANQGSEA.

This clone has only one observation. The chain combines TRBV6-5 with TRBJ1-5; 9 bases are shared with TRBD1. This CDR3 is 13 amino acids long. Germline values: CDR1 MNHEY, CDR2 SVGAGI. The trim removed 7 bases at V and 9 bases at J, leaving 7 bases unmatched. The DNA of the CDR3 is TGTGCCAGCACCGAGACAGGGGGAGGGCCCCAGCATTTT. Translating it yields CASTETGGGPQHF.

The V gene is TRBV7-9, the J gene TRBJ2-3, with 9 bases matching TRBD1. This CDR3 has 16 amino acids. V dropped 1 base and J dropped 1; count of bases not matched to a gene: 3. CDR1 SEHNR and CDR2 FQNEAQ come from the germline V gene (reference sequence). CDR3 DNA: TGTGCCAGCAGCTTAGACAGGGGGCGCGGCACAGATACGCAGTATTTT. Its translation: CASSLDRGRGTDTQYF.